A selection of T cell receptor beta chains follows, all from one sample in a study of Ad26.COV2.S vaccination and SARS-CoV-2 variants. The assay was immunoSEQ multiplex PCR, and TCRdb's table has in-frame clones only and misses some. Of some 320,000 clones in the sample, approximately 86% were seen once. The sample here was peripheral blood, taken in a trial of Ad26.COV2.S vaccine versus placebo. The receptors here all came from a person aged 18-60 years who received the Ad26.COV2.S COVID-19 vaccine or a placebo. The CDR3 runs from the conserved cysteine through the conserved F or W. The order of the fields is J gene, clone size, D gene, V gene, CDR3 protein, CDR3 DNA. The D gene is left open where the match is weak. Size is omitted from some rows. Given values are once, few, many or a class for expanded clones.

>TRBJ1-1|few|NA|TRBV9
CASSVGGKNTEAFF
TGTGCCAGCAGCGTAGGAGGTAAGAACACTGAAGCTTTCTTT
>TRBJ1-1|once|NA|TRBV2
CASSGQPGTEAFF
TGTGCCAGCAGTGGGCAGCCGGGTACTGAAGCTTTCTTT
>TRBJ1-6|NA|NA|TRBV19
CASSIQGTRNSPLHF
TGTGCCAGTAGTATACAAGGGACACGTAATTCACCCCTCCACTTT
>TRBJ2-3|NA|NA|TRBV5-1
CASSLGRQTSTDTQYF
TGCGCCAGCAGCTTGGGGCGGCAGACTAGCACAGATACGCAGTATTTT
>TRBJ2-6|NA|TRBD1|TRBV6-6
CASSSDRDSGANVLTF
TGTGCCAGCAGTTCGGACAGGGATTCTGGGGCCAACGTCCTGACTTTC
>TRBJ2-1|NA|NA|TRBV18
CASSPQKINEQFF
TGTGCCAGCTCACCGCAGAAGATCAATGAGCAGTTCTTC
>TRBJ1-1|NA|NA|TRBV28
CASRRPRTLINTEAFF
TGTGCCAGCAGACGTCCGAGGACATTAATTAACACTGAAGCTTTCTTT
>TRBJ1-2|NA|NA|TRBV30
CAWNTRASGYTF
TGTGCCTGGAATACGAGGGCATCCGGCTACACCTTC
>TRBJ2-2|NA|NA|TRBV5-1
CASTRRQASTGELFF
TGCGCCAGCACGAGGAGGCAGGCGAGCACCGGGGAGCTGTTTTTT
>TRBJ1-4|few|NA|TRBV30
CAWSTRRGGEKLFF
TGTGCCTGGAGTACAAGAAGGGGGGGTGAAAAACTGTTTTTT
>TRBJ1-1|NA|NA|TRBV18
CASSLAGENTEAFF
TGTGCCAGCTCCCTGGCAGGTGAGAACACTGAAGCTTTCTTT
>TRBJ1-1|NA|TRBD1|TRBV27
CASSDRAGGVNTEAFF
TGTGCCAGCAGCGATAGGGCAGGGGGAGTGAACACTGAAGCTTTCTTT
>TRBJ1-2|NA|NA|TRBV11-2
CASSLEFGGGEGYTF
TGTGCCAGCAGCTTAGAGTTCGGGGGAGGTGAAGGCTACACCTTC
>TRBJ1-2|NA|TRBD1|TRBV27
CASSEKTGNGYTF
TGTGCCAGCAGCGAAAAGACAGGGAATGGCTACACCTTC
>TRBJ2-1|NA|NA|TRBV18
CASSPSMVLYEQFF
TGTGCCAGCTCACCATCCATGGTTTTGTATGAGCAGTTCTTC
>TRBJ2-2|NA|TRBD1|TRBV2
CASSHSRGTVFNTGELFF
TGTGCCAGCAGCCACAGCCGAGGGACAGTCTTTAACACCGGGGAGCTGTTTTTT
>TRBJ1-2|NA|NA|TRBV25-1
CASSERGYYGRSDGYTF
TGTGCCAGCAGTGAGAGAGGTTACTATGGTCGGTCGGATGGCTACACCTTC
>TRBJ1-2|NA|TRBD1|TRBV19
CASDSTGVWGYTF
TGTGCCAGCGACTCGACAGGGGTTTGGGGCTACACCTTC
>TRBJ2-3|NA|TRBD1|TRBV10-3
CAISELKGQGSTDTQYF
TGTGCCATCAGTGAGCTAAAGGGACAGGGAAGCACAGATACGCAGTATTTT
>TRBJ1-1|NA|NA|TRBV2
CASGSPRTVNTEAFF
TGTGCCAGCGGTTCTCCTCGGACAGTGAACACTGAAGCTTTCTTT
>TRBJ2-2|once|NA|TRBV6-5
CASKWLTNTGELFF
TGTGCCAGCAAATGGCTGACGAACACCGGGGAGCTGTTTTTT
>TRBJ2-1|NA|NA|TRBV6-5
CASSYLDGHNEQFF
TGTGCCAGCAGTTACCTTGACGGCCACAATGAGCAGTTCTTC
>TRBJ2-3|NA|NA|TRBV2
CASSDWHPLSTDTQYF
TGTGCCAGCAGTGATTGGCACCCACTAAGCACAGATACGCAGTATTTT
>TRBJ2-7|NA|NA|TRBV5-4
CASSSGTEISYEQYF
TGTGCCAGCAGCTCCGGGACTGAGATATCCTACGAGCAGTACTTC
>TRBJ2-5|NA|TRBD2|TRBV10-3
CAISTSGTGTQYF
TGTGCCATTTCGACTAGCGGGACCGGGACCCAGTACTTC
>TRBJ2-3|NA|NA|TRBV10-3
CAISGGRLTDTQYF
TGTGCCATCAGTGGGGGACGTCTCACAGATACGCAGTATTTT
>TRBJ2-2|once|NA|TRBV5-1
CASSLAGGPNTGELFF
TGCGCCAGCAGCTTGGCCGGGGGCCCGAACACCGGGGAGCTGTTTTTT
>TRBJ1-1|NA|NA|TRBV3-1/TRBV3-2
CASSQGSGLGVGPAEAFF
TGTGCCAGCAGCCAAGGTTCGGGGTTGGGTGTGGGGCCGGCTGAAGCTTTCTTT
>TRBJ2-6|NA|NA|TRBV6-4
CASSSGPHSGANVLTF
TGTGCCAGCAGCTCCGGGCCGCACTCTGGGGCCAACGTCCTGACTTTC
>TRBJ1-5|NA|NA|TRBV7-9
CASSPRGDSNQPQHF
TGTGCCAGCAGCCCACGGGGGGATAGCAATCAGCCCCAGCATTTT
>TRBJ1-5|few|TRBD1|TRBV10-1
CATCRTGVSNQPQHF
TGCGCCACATGTAGGACAGGGGTAAGCAATCAGCCCCAGCATTTT
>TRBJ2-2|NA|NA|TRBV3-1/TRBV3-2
CASSQERGETYTGELFF
TGTGCCAGCAGCCAAGAGCGAGGGGAAACCTACACCGGGGAGCTGTTTTTT
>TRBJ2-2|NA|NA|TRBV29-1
CSAAYTGELFF
TGCAGTGCCGCCTACACCGGGGAGCTGTTTTTT
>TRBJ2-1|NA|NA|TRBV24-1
CATSDLPRSSSYNEQFF
TGTGCCACCAGTGATCTCCCGCGGTCGAGCTCCTACAATGAGCAGTTCTTC
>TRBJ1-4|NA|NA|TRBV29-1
CSVLGPTNEKLFF
TGCAGCGTTCTGGGCCCAACTAATGAAAAACTGTTTTTT
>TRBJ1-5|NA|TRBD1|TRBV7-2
CASSRDRTQPQHF
TGTGCCAGCAGCAGGGACAGGACCCAGCCCCAGCATTTT
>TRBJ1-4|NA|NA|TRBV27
CASRRASTNEKLFF
TGTGCCAGCAGGAGAGCGTCAACTAATGAAAAACTGTTTTTT
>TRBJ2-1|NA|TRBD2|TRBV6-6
CASSYERGWNNEQFF
TGTGCCAGCAGTTACGAGCGGGGGTGGAACAATGAGCAGTTCTTC
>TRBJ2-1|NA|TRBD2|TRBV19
CASSETSGGHEQFF
TGTGCCAGTAGTGAGACTAGCGGGGGCCATGAGCAGTTCTTC
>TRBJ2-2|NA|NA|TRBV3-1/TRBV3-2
CASSRRGATNTGELFF
TGTGCCAGCAGCCGGCGTGGGGCTACGAACACCGGGGAGCTGTTTTTT